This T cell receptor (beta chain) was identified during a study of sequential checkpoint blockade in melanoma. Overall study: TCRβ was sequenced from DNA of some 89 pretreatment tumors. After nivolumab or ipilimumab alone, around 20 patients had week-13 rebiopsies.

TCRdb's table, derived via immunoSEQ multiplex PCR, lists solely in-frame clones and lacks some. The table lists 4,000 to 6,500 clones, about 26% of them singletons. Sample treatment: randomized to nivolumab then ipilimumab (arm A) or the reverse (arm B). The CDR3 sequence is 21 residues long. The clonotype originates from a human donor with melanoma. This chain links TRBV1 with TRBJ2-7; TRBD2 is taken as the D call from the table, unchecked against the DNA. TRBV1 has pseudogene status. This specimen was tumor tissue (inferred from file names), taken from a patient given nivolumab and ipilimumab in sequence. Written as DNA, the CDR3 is TGCGCCAGCAGCCAAGATCTGGGACTAGGGCTAGCGGGAGTTCCCACCTACGAGCAGTACTTC. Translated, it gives CASSQDLGLGLAGVPTYEQYF.